This record concerns one TCR beta chain sequence. Its specificity is not known. The sample comes from a study of T cells in localized non-small cell lung cancer. Broader study findings: Sequencing involved a lone tumor region, leaving heterogeneity possible. Paired adjacent lung recovered a median around 62 of the top 100 tumor clones.

Sequencing was performed with immunoSEQ multiplex PCR; in TCRdb, only in-frame clones are kept and a portion is missing. The profile shows about 34,000 clones, about 88% of them singletons. The CDR3 spans 14 residues. Germline CDR1 is LGHNA and CDR2 is YNFKEQ. The V and J ends lost 0 bases and 2 bases respectively, with 8 bases between them. V is TRBV4-2 and J is TRBJ2-7; D perhaps matches TRBD2 (6 bases). The receptor's source is a woman aged 35-75 years with stage I lung adenocarcinoma. Sample: peripheral blood, taken before any cancer treatment. The CDR3 protein is CASSQDRLAYEQYF. In DNA, the CDR3 is TGTGCCAGCAGCCAAGATCGACTAGCCTACGAGCAGTACTTC.